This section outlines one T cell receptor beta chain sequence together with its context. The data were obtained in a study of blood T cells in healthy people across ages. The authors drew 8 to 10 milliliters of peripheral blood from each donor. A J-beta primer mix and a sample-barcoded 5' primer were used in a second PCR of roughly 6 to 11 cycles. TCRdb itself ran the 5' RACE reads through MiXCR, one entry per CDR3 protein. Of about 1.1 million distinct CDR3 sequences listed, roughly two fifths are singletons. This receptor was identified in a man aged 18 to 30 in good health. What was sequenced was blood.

The CDR3 DNA reads TGCGCCAGCAGCTTGGCCGGGCAGGGCTCGTACAATGAGCAGTTCTTC. It is translated as CASSLAGQGSYNEQFF. This rearrangement joins TRBV5-1 to TRBJ2-1; D is perhaps TRBD1 (5 bases). This CDR3 is 16 amino acids long. CDR1 is SGHRS and CDR2 is YFSETQ in the germline V gene. The ends were cut back, 0 bases at V and 4 bases at J, with 14 bases in the middle.